Each of the 31 T cell receptor beta chains below was sequenced from the same sample in a study of blood T cell repertoires in COVID-19. Profiled with immunoSEQ multiplex PCR; TCRdb holds only in-frame clones, not every one. Among 250,000 to 300,000 clones listed, roughly 85% were seen once. Material for sequencing was peripheral blood. Every receptor here comes from a man in his fifties or sixties with active or convalescent COVID-19.

V is TRBV7-8 and J is TRBJ1-4; D is undetermined. CDR1 and CDR2 from the germline V gene are SGHVS and FQNEAQ. Trimming shortened V by 10 bases and J by 0 bases, and 21 bases separated the two germline ends. This CDR3 comprises 17 residues. CDR3 protein: CAIPPRGSFATNEKLFF. The CDR3 nucleotides are TGTGCCATACCCCCGCGGGGAAGCTTTGCAACTAATGAAAAACTGTTTTTT.

This clone was found once. The J gene is TRBJ2-1, the V gene TRBV5-4; 7 positions match TRBD2. J gave up 8 bases and V 1 base, and 6 bases lay outside the gene matches. Per germline, CDR1 SGHNT and CDR2 YYREEE (reference sequence). This CDR3 is built from 14 residues. The CDR3 sequence is CASSLRGGRDEQFF. The CDR3 DNA reads TGTGCCAGCAGCTTGCGGGGAGGGCGGGATGAGCAGTTCTTC.

This clone was seen a single time. This sequence joins TRBV5-5 and TRBJ1-1; 9 bases match TRBD1. The V segment lost 2 bases and the J segment 4 bases; nucleotides outside the gene matches: 3. The CDR3 runs 14 residues. Germline V gene data show CDR1 as SGHKS and CDR2 as YYEKEE (reference sequence). The CDR3 region has the DNA TGTGCCAGCAGCTTCACAGGGGGCTTCACTGAAGCTTTCTTT. This encodes CASSFTGGFTEAFF.

The chain is built from TRBV11-3 and TRBJ1-1, with D possibly TRBD1 on 5 matching bases. Trimming removed 5 bases at V and 2 bases at J, with 9 bases between. Germline values: CDR1 SGHNT, CDR2 YENEEA. The CDR3 runs 13 residues. DNA for the CDR3: TGTGCCAGCAGCCTAGGACAAAACACTGAAGCTTTCTTT. Translated: CASSLGQNTEAFF. The full variable domain, in which reference TRBV11-3 and TRBJ1-1 provide the parts outside the CDR3, is EAGVVQSPRYKIIEKKQPVAFWCNPISGHNTLYWYLQNLGQGPELLIRYENEEAVDDSQLPKDRFSAERLKGVDSTLKIQPAELGDSAVYLCASSLGQNTEAFFGQGTRLTVV.

J is TRBJ2-1 and V is TRBV30, with 11 nucleotides matching TRBD2. Per germline, CDR1 GTSNPN and CDR2 SVGIG (reference sequence). The J segment lost 4 bases and the V segment lost 5 bases, leaving 4 bases of the junction unmatched. The CDR3 is 14 residues long. The CDR3 nucleotides read TGTGCCTGGGGGACTAGCGGTTATTACAATGAGCAGTTCTTC. This encodes CAWGTSGYYNEQFF.

The V call is TRBV2, the J call TRBJ1-2; 7 bases agree with TRBD1. Losses at the gene ends were 5 bases for V and 4 bases for J; bases not matched to a gene: 10. This CDR3 has 15 amino acids. Per germline, CDR1 SNHLY and CDR2 FYNNEI. CDR3 nucleotide sequence: TGTGCCAGCAGTCCGCGACAGGGACCTCCCTATGGCTACACCTTC. Its translation: CASSPRQGPPYGYTF.

The chain recombines TRBV7-9 with TRBJ2-1; D might be TRBD2 (6 bases). The length of the CDR3 is 14 residues. Germline CDR1 SEHNR, CDR2 FQNEAQ (reference sequence). Trimming took 2 bases from V and 7 from J, leaving 12 bases between them. The CDR3 loop reads CASSLSGVWNEQFF. CDR3 in DNA: TGTGCCAGCAGCTTATCGGGGGTTTGGAATGAGCAGTTCTTC.

This chain connects TRBV7-9 to TRBJ1-1; 8 nucleotides line up with TRBD1. The CDR3 contains 15 residues. The J segment lost 3 bases and the V segment lost 3 bases, leaving 6 bases of the junction unmatched. CDR1 is SEHNR, CDR2 FQNEAQ, per germline (reference sequence). The CDR3 loop is CASSFAQGGDTEAFF. CDR3 DNA: TGTGCCAGCAGCTTCGCACAGGGGGGTGACACTGAAGCTTTCTTT.

This clone showed up just a few times. The gene calls are TRBV9 and TRBJ2-4; D possibly corresponds to TRBD1 (6 bases). The CDR3 totals 14 residues. V lost 1 base and J lost 6, with 11 bases in between. In germline, CDR1 is SGDLS, CDR2 YYNGEE. CDR3 region: CASSVSSDRNIQYF. The DNA for the CDR3 is TGTGCCAGCAGCGTATCCTCGGACAGAAACATTCAGTACTTC.

This rearrangement joins TRBV11-2 to TRBJ1-2, with TRBD1 identical over 7 bases. J gave up 8 bases and V 1 base, and 4 bases lay outside the gene matches. The CDR3 is 13 residues long. Germline V gives CDR1 SGHAT, CDR2 FQNNGV. The CDR3 DNA sequence: TGTGCCAGCAGCTTAGCCCAGACAGGGGGCTACACCTTC. Translating it yields CASSLAQTGGYTF.

This chain joins TRBV3-1 (or the pseudogene TRBV3-2) and TRBJ1-6, with D maybe TRBD1 (5 bases). The CDR3 runs to 14 residues. Germline values: CDR1 LGHDT, CDR2 YNNKEL (reference sequence). V shed 6 bases and J shed 11 bases, with 17 bases lying between them. As DNA, the CDR3 is TGTGCCAGCAGTCAGACGGATACAGGAACACCCCTCCACTTT. This encodes CASSQTDTGTPLHF.

A single count supports this clone. This chain links TRBV5-1 with TRBJ2-3, with D hard to call. Germline loops: CDR1 SGHRS, CDR2 YFSETQ. This CDR3 region has 15 residues. Between the trimmed V and J ends, which lost 0 bases and 0 bases, there was a span of 8 bases. CDR3 coding DNA: TGCGCCAGCAGCTTGGGATTCAGTAGCACAGATACGCAGTATTTT. This codes for CASSLGFSSTDTQYF.

V gene TRBV25-1 combines with J gene TRBJ2-1; 7 bases map to TRBD2. This CDR3 spans 14 amino acids. V was clipped by 0 bases and J by 7 bases; unmatched bases: 3. The germline V gene encodes CDR1 MGHDK and CDR2 SYGVNS. In DNA, the CDR3 is TGTGCCAGCAGTGAATATTCGCGGGGGAATGAGCAGTTCTTC. This sequence encodes CASSEYSRGNEQFF. Full variable domain (remainder filled in from reference TRBV25-1 and TRBJ2-1): EADIYQTPRYLVIGTGKKITLECSQTMGHDKMYWYQQDPGMELHLIHYSYGVNSTEKGDLSSESTVSRIRTEHFPLTLESARPSHTSQYLCASSEYSRGNEQFFGPGTRLTVL.

This clone was recorded once. V and J are TRBV3-1 (or the pseudogene TRBV3-2) and TRBJ2-3; tentatively, D is TRBD1 (5 bases). Trimming removed 7 bases at V and 1 base at J, with 18 bases between. The CDR3 length is 16 residues. The germline CDR1 and CDR2 sequences are LGHDT and YNNKEL (reference sequence). DNA of the CDR3: TGTGCCAGCACTCCTGGGGCGCGGCACGGCACAGATACGCAGTATTTT. Amino acid sequence: CASTPGARHGTDTQYF.

This chain connects TRBV11-2 to TRBJ2-2; 10 bases are shared with TRBD1. The CDR3 runs to 17 residues. Germline V gives CDR1 SGHAT, CDR2 FQNNGV. The V segment lost 3 bases and the J segment 6 bases; nucleotides outside the gene matches: 10. This chain's CDR3 is CASSLRVGDRGPGELFF. Here the CDR3 DNA reads TGTGCCAGCAGCTTGAGGGTTGGGGACAGGGGTCCCGGGGAGCTGTTTTTT.

In this sample, this clone turned up a few times. The chain recombines TRBV4-1 with TRBJ2-7, with TRBD2 matching 7 bases. Germline V CDR1 and CDR2: MGHRA, YSYEKL. This CDR3 has 14 amino acids. V lost 0 bases, J lost 4 bases, and 3 bases stayed unmatched. CDR3 amino acids: CASSQEGAGYEQYF. CDR3 nucleotide sequence: TGCGCCAGCAGCCAAGAAGGAGCGGGGTACGAGCAGTACTTC.

The chain carries TRBV5-1 and TRBJ1-3; no clear D. Between the trimmed V and J ends, which lost 0 bases and 0 bases, there was a span of 10 bases. Germline values: CDR1 SGHRS, CDR2 YFSETQ. The length of the CDR3 is 16 residues. DNA for the CDR3: TGCGCCAGCAGCTTGGGGCAGGTGGGCTCTGGAAACACCATATATTTT. It codes for CASSLGQVGSGNTIYF.

V is TRBV6-2 or TRBV6-3 and J is TRBJ2-4, with TRBD2 matching 11 bases. From germline, CDR1 is MNHEY and CDR2 SVGEGT. The J segment lost 7 bases and the V segment lost 3 bases, leaving 5 bases of the junction unmatched. The CDR3 has 15 residues. This CDR3 is CASSYRLAGGNIQYF. CDR3 DNA: TGTGCCAGCAGTTATCGGCTAGCGGGAGGTAACATTCAGTACTTC.

CDR3 DNA: TGCGCCAGCAGCTTGGGGTCTCGGGGGGATGAGCAGTTCTTC. Encoded protein: CASSLGSRGDEQFF. The chain recombines TRBV5-1 with TRBJ2-1, with TRBD2 identical over 7 bases. CDR1 is SGHRS and CDR2 is YFSETQ in the germline V gene. J was trimmed by 8 bases and V by 0 bases; bases with no gene match: 5. This CDR3 contains 14 residues. Based on the CDR3 plus reference TRBV5-1 and TRBJ2-1, the full variable domain is KAGVTQTPRYLIKTRGQQVTLSCSPISGHRSVSWYQQTPGQGLQFLFEYFSETQRNKGNFPGRFSGRQFSNSRSEMNVSTLELGDSALYLCASSLGSRGDEQFFGPGTRLTVL.

This clone has a single count. This chain uses TRBV30 with TRBJ2-7, with 9 bases aligning to TRBD2. The CDR3 has 14 amino acids. J was trimmed by 2 bases and V by 3 bases; bases with no gene match: 5. Looked up from germline, CDR1 is GTSNPN and CDR2 is SVGIG (reference sequence). The CDR3 DNA follows: TGTGCCTGGAGACAGACTAGCGGAGCCTACGAGCAGTACTTC. Translating gives CAWRQTSGAYEQYF.

V usage is TRBV5-1 and J usage is TRBJ2-1; 10 bases fit TRBD2. The length of the CDR3 is 16 residues. Germline loops: CDR1 SGHRS, CDR2 YFSETQ. After removal of 4 bases from V and 9 bases from J, the junction contained 13 bases not matched to a gene. The DNA of the CDR3 is TGCGCCAGCAGCGCCCCCGCTAGCGGGAGCTCGGTTGAGCAGTTCTTC. Its translation: CASSAPASGSSVEQFF.

The chain combines TRBV4-1 with TRBJ2-3; 10 nucleotides agree with TRBD2. The CDR3 consists of 18 residues. With 3 bases clipped from V and 8 bases from J, the junction kept 17 bases outside the gene matches. Germline assignment: CDR1 MGHRA and CDR2 YSYEKL. Here the CDR3 DNA reads TGCGCCAGCAGCCATGAAGGCCCGGGACTAGCGACTCGAGGTACGCAGTATTTT. Its protein is CASSHEGPGLATRGTQYF.

This rearrangement joins TRBV29-1 to TRBJ1-2; the match to TRBD1 covers 8 bases. Germline V lookup: CDR1 SQVTM, CDR2 ANQGSEA. This CDR3 has 14 residues. The J segment lost 3 bases and the V segment lost 6 bases, leaving 9 bases of the junction unmatched. The CDR3 coding sequence is TGCAGCGTCGCATACTCGACAGGGGACTATGGCTACACCTTC. This translates into CSVAYSTGDYGYTF.

The chain links TRBV12-5 to TRBJ2-3; D is ambiguous. The germline gives CDR1 LGHNT, CDR2 FRNRAP. The CDR3 is 13 residues long. V was pared by 2 bases and J by 3 bases, with 6 bases between. The chain's CDR3 is CASGLLLTDTQYF. The CDR3 coding sequence is TGTGCTAGTGGTTTGCTACTAACAGATACGCAGTATTTT. The full variable domain, its missing parts supplied by reference TRBV12-5 and TRBJ2-3, is DARVTQTPRHKVTEMGQEVTMRCQPILGHNTVFWYRQTMMQGLELLAYFRNRAPLDDSGMPKDRFSAEMPDATLATLKIQPSEPRDSAVYFCASGLLLTDTQYFGPGTRLTVL.

This clone has only a few counts. This chain links TRBV7-2 with TRBJ2-2, with D possibly TRBD2 on 6 matching bases. This CDR3 is 16 amino acids long. Germline CDR1 is SGHTA and CDR2 is FQGNSA. V was clipped by 10 bases and J by 1 base, with 19 bases between them. The DNA for the CDR3 is TGTGCCATCCCCCTGGAGGTAGCGGTGAACACCGGGGAGCTGTTTTTT. Translated, it gives CAIPLEVAVNTGELFF.

V is TRBV5-4 and J is TRBJ2-5; the match to TRBD2 covers 7 bases. Germline assignment: CDR1 SGHNT and CDR2 YYREEE (reference sequence). V gave up 2 bases and J gave up 5 bases; unmatched junction bases: 9. The CDR3 sequence is 15 residues long. This CDR3 reads CASSFGAGVEETQYF. CDR3 nucleotides: TGTGCCAGCAGCTTCGGGGCGGGGGTAGAGGAGACCCAGTACTTC.

The chain has TRBV7-9 and TRBJ2-7; D is possibly TRBD1 (5 bases). Trimming pared 6 bases from V and 4 bases from J, leaving 16 bases between. The CDR3 extends over 14 amino acids. Per the germline V gene, CDR1 is SEHNR and CDR2 is FQNEAQ (reference sequence). The CDR3 loop is CASSRQGALYEQYF. CDR3 coding DNA: TGTGCCAGCAGTCGACAAGGGGCTTTGTACGAGCAGTACTTC.

This clone has just a few counts. The chain couples TRBV5-1 to TRBJ2-7; 9 bases match TRBD2. The CDR3 sequence is 16 residues long. V was clipped by 0 bases and J by 0 bases; unmatched bases: 4. The germline V gene has CDR1 SGHRS and CDR2 YFSETQ. CDR3 sequence (DNA): TGCGCCAGCAGCTTGGGACTAGCGGTGAGCTCCTACGAGCAGTACTTC. This gives the protein CASSLGLAVSSYEQYF.

V and J are TRBV15 and TRBJ2-2; 11 bases align to TRBD2. Germline CDR1 LNHNV, CDR2 YYDKDF (reference sequence). The CDR3 is 14 residues long. The trim removed 2 bases at V and 8 bases at J, leaving 1 base unmatched. The CDR3 nucleotides read TGTGCCACCAGCAGACTAGCGGGAGGTGGGGAGCTGTTTTTT. Residues: CATSRLAGGGELFF.

CDR3 bases: TGCGCCAGCAGTCTTGCCGGGACAGGGAACACCGGGGAGCTGTTTTTT. Its translation is CASSLAGTGNTGELFF. The chain combines TRBV5-1 with TRBJ2-2; 8 bases map to TRBD1. The V gene end was trimmed by 5 bases and the J gene end by 1 base; junction bases not matched to a gene: 7. Germline CDR1 is SGHRS and CDR2 is YFSETQ. The CDR3 spans 16 residues. Looking up the rest from reference TRBV5-1 and TRBJ2-2 gives the full variable domain: KAGVTQTPRYLIKTRGQQVTLSCSPISGHRSVSWYQQTPGQGLQFLFEYFSETQRNKGNFPGRFSGRQFSNSRSEMNVSTLELGDSALYLCASSLAGTGNTGELFFGEGSRLTVL.

The V gene is TRBV5-4, the J gene TRBJ2-5; D possibly corresponds to TRBD2 (5 bases). The germline CDR1 and CDR2 sequences are SGHNT and YYREEE (reference sequence). This CDR3 comprises 14 residues. Deletions cut 4 bases from V and 2 bases from J, with 12 bases between. CDR3 sequence reads: CASSPRRGQETQYF. The DNA for the CDR3 is TGTGCCAGCAGCCCTCGCCGAGGGCAAGAGACCCAGTACTTC. The full variable domain, its missing parts supplied by reference TRBV5-4 and TRBJ2-5, is ETGVTQSPTHLIKTRGQQVTLRCSSQSGHNTVSWYQQALGQGPQFIFQYYREEENGRGNFPPRFSGLQFPNYSSELNVNALELDDSALYLCASSPRRGQETQYFGPGTRLLVL.